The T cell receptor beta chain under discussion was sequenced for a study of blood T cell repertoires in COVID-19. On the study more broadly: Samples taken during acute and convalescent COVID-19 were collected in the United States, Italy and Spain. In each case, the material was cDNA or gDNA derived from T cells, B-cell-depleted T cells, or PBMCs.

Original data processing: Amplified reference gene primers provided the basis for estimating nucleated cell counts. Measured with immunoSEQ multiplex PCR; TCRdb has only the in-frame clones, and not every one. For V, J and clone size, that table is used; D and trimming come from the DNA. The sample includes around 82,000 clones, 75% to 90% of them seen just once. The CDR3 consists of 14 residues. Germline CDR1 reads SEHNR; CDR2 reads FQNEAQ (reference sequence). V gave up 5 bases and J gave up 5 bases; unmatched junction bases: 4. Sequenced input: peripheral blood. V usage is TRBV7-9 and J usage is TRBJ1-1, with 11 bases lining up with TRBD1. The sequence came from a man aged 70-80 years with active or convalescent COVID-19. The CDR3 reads CASSPDRGPTEAFF. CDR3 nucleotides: TGTGCCAGCAGCCCGGACAGGGGGCCTACTGAAGCTTTCTTT.